This is a list of T cell receptor beta chains from one sample in a study of blood T cell repertoires in COVID-19. The data were produced by immunoSEQ multiplex PCR, yet TCRdb's version contains in-frame clones alone and is incomplete. The sample consists of approximately 120,000 clones, roughly 80% of them appearing once. The specimen sequenced was peripheral blood. These receptors originate from a man older than 75 with COVID-19, enrolled during active disease. The CDR3 runs from the conserved cysteine through the conserved F or W. D genes are given only for firm matches. The size field is filled for only some rows; it gives once, few, many or a size class.

J gene | clone size | V gene | D gene | CDR3 DNA | CDR3 protein
TRBJ1-3 | . | TRBV4-1 | TRBD1 | TGCGCCAGCAGCCAGCACAGGGGGCGTTTTGGAAACACCATATATTTT | CASSQHRGRFGNTIYF
TRBJ1-2 | . | TRBV5-1 | . | TGCGCCAGCAGCTTGCCAAGTACAGGGACTACTAGCTATGGCTACACCTTC | CASSLPSTGTTSYGYTF
TRBJ1-2 | . | TRBV9 | . | TGTGCCAGCAGTGGAGGCCATGCGAGCTATGGCTACACCTTC | CASSGGHASYGYTF
TRBJ2-3 | . | TRBV25-1 | TRBD1 | TGTGCCAGCAGTGAGGGACAGGGAAGGGAGTTAGATACGCAGTATTTT | CASSEGQGRELDTQYF
TRBJ2-7 | few | TRBV24-1 | TRBD2 | TGTGCCACCAGTGATTCGCAGCCTAGCGGGAGATACGAGCAGTACTTC | CATSDSQPSGRYEQYF
TRBJ2-7 | . | TRBV24-1 | TRBD2 | TGTGCCACCAGTGATGGCCCCATCGAGCGGGAGTTCTCCTACGAGCAGTACTTC | CATSDGPIEREFSYEQYF
TRBJ2-7 | . | TRBV18 | . | TGTGCCAGCTCACTCGCTAGCGTAAGCTCCTACGAGCAGTACTTC | CASSLASVSSYEQYF
TRBJ2-7 | . | TRBV6-4 | TRBD1 | TGTGCCAGCAGCAAGGGACAGGGTGCCTACGAGCAGTACTTC | CASSKGQGAYEQYF
TRBJ2-7 | . | TRBV9 | . | TGTGCCAGCAGCCCTGGCGTTGCGGGGTACTTC | CASSPGVAGYF
TRBJ2-3 | . | TRBV10-1 | . | TGCGCCGGCAACGCGGGATTAGGCACAGATACGCAGTATTTT | CAGNAGLGTDTQYF
TRBJ1-6 | . | TRBV7-2 | TRBD1 | TGTGCCAGCAGCGATAGGACAGGGCCTTCACCCCTCCACTTT | CASSDRTGPSPLHF
TRBJ1-2 | . | TRBV29-1 | . | TGCAGCGTTGCGAAAGCGGATAACTATGGCTACACCTTC | CSVAKADNYGYTF
TRBJ2-1 | few | TRBV9 | TRBD2 | TGTGCCAGCAGCGTAGAACTAGCGGGAGAGGGCGAGCAGTTCTTC | CASSVELAGEGEQFF
TRBJ2-5 | . | TRBV7-2 | . | TGTGCCAGCAGCTTCCCCGTCCGAGAGACCCAGTACTTC | CASSFPVRETQYF
TRBJ2-7 | once | TRBV28 | . | TGTGCCAGCAGCCCTCAATACGAGCTGTACTTC | CASSPQYELYF
TRBJ2-7 | . | TRBV28 | . | TGTGCCAGCAGCACCCCTGGGGCGCCTGGCGAGCAGTACTTC | CASSTPGAPGEQYF